A selection of T cell receptor beta chains follows, all from one sample in a study of blood T cells in healthy people across ages. TCRdb reprocessed the 5' RACE reads via MiXCR and lists one record per CDR3 protein. The sample consists of a few hundred thousand distinct CDR3 sequences, 25% to 30% of them appearing once. Material for sequencing was blood. These TCRs come from a woman in her 70s in good health. The CDR3 runs from the conserved cysteine through the conserved F or W. Each record gives: J gene, D gene, V gene, clone size, CDR3 protein, CDR3 DNA. The D gene is left open where the match is weak. A row's size may be missing; if present it is once, few, many or a size class.

TRBJ2-1 TRBD2 TRBV10-3 NA CAISETSGSRNEQFF TGTGCCATCAGTGAGACTAGCGGGAGTCGCAATGAGCAGTTCTTC
TRBJ2-3 NA TRBV27 NA CASSTLTGSATQYF TGTGCCAGCAGTACACTCACCGGATCTGCAACGCAGTATTTT
TRBJ2-1 TRBD1 TRBV5-1 few CASSLTGDHEQFF TGCGCCAGCAGCTTGACAGGGGACCATGAGCAGTTCTTC
TRBJ1-2 NA TRBV12-3/TRBV12-4 few CASSRGPTWGYTF TGTGCCAGCAGTCGTGGGCCAACCTGGGGCTACACCTTC
TRBJ1-5 NA TRBV5-8 few CATAVTFNQPQHF TGTGCCACCGCAGTGACTTTTAATCAGCCCCAGCATTTT
TRBJ2-3 NA TRBV5-1 many CASSSGSGTDTQYF TGCGCCAGCAGCTCAGGGTCCGGGACAGATACGCAGTATTTT
TRBJ1-4 NA TRBV5-1 many CASSRTTGPNEKLFF TGCGCCAGCAGCAGAACGACAGGCCCTAATGAAAAACTGTTTTTT
TRBJ2-5 TRBD1 TRBV24-1 few CATSDFGAGGETQYF TGTGCCACCAGTGATTTTGGGGCAGGGGGAGAGACCCAGTACTTC
TRBJ2-1 TRBD2 TRBV7-9 NA CASSKTSGDYNEQFF TGTGCCAGCAGCAAGACTAGCGGGGACTACAATGAGCAGTTCTTC
TRBJ2-1 NA TRBV10-3 NA CAISESISVNEQFF TGTGCCATCAGTGAGTCGATTAGCGTCAACGAGCAGTTCTTC
TRBJ2-4 NA TRBV7-2 few CASSPRQGGNIQYF TGTGCCAGCAGCCCCCGACAGGGAGGAAACATTCAGTACTTC
TRBJ2-5 NA TRBV4-3 NA CASSQVVLGFQETQYF TGCGCCAGCAGCCAAGTCGTACTCGGATTTCAAGAGACCCAGTACTTC
TRBJ2-1 NA TRBV28 NA CASTTGAGVTYNEQFF TGTGCCAGCACGACGGGGGCGGGGGTTACCTACAATGAGCAGTTCTTC
TRBJ2-7 TRBD1 TRBV4-3 few CASSVRTGDEQYF TGCGCCAGCAGCGTTCGGACAGGGGACGAGCAGTACTTC
TRBJ2-1 NA TRBV5-1 many CASSFQGRNEQFF TGCGCCAGCAGCTTCCAGGGGAGGAATGAGCAGTTCTTC
TRBJ1-1 NA TRBV7-6 NA CASSLVGFGPNTEAFF TGTGCCAGCAGCTTAGTTGGTTTCGGGCCTAACACTGAAGCTTTCTTT
TRBJ1-2 NA TRBV6-2/TRBV6-3 NA CASSYSSVTGGYTF TGTGCCAGCAGTTACTCGAGTGTGACGGGCGGCTACACCTTC
TRBJ2-3 TRBD2 TRBV7-2 few CASSLVASGRGTDTQYF TGTGCCAGCAGCTTAGTGGCTAGCGGGAGGGGCACAGATACGCAGTATTTT
TRBJ1-4 NA TRBV18 NA CASSPPSPGATNEKLFF TGTGCCAGCTCACCGCCCTCACCCGGTGCAACTAATGAAAAGCTGTTTTTT
TRBJ2-3 NA TRBV28 NA CASTPGDTQYF TGTGCCAGCACCCCCGGAGATACGCAGTATTTT
TRBJ2-1 NA TRBV12-3/TRBV12-4 NA CASSLAGSRGNEQFF TGTGCCAGCAGTTTAGCCGGATCCCGAGGGAATGAGCAGTTCTTC
TRBJ2-5 NA TRBV7-3 NA CASSPGFGQLETQYF TGTGCCAGCAGCCCCGGATTTGGGCAATTAGAGACCCAGTACTTC
TRBJ2-5 NA TRBV29-1 few CSVSSRGKQETQYF TGCAGCGTGTCCTCCCGCGGGAAACAAGAGACCCAGTACTTC
TRBJ2-3 TRBD2 TRBV29-1 NA CTARGLAGELDTQYF TGCACCGCCCGGGGACTAGCGGGAGAATTGGATACGCAGTATTTT
TRBJ2-3 TRBD2 TRBV7-2 NA CASSTDLAGGLYTQYF TGTGCCAGCAGCACCGATCTAGCGGGGGGGCTTTATACGCAGTATTTT
TRBJ2-1 NA TRBV3-1 NA CASSLRGDYNEQFF TGTGCCAGCAGCCTAAGGGGGGACTACAATGAGCAGTTCTTC
TRBJ1-1 NA TRBV7-8 many CASSFQGMNTEAFF TGTGCCAGCAGTTTCCAGGGGATGAACACTGAAGCTTTCTTT
TRBJ1-5 TRBD1 TRBV12-3/TRBV12-4 few CASSTRATGFRDQPQHF TGTGCCAGCAGTACGAGAGCGACAGGGTTTAGGGATCAGCCCCAGCATTTT
TRBJ1-2 TRBD1 TRBV11-2 NA CASSLERGQGGYTF TGTGCCAGCAGCTTAGAGCGGGGACAGGGTGGCTACACCTTC
TRBJ2-1 NA TRBV7-8 NA CAGRQGRDGLDNEQFF TGTGCCGGCAGACAAGGCCGGGACGGGCTGGATAATGAGCAGTTCTTC
TRBJ1-2 TRBD1 TRBV7-2 NA CASSFPTGEGYTF TGTGCCAGCAGCTTCCCGACAGGGGAAGGCTACACCTTC
TRBJ2-6 TRBD2 TRBV4-1 many CASTQSGTSGRGSTGANVLTF TGCGCCAGCACCCAATCTGGGACTAGCGGGAGAGGGTCAACTGGGGCCAACGTCCTGACTTTC
TRBJ2-2 NA TRBV5-1 NA CASSDRSSPNTGELFF TGCGCCAGCAGCGACCGCTCATCCCCGAACACCGGGGAGCTGTTTTTT
TRBJ2-7 NA TRBV6-5 NA CASSYLTDPRRGYEQYF TGTGCCAGCAGTTATTTAACCGATCCTCGCAGGGGCTACGAGCAGTACTTC
TRBJ2-5 TRBD1 TRBV29-1 few CSVGAAGGETQYF TGCAGCGTTGGAGCGGCAGGGGGAGAGACCCAGTACTTC
TRBJ2-3 TRBD2 TRBV7-2 NA CASSSSSGWADTQYF TGTGCCAGCAGCTCTTCTAGCGGGTGGGCAGATACGCAGTATTTT
TRBJ2-5 TRBD2 TRBV7-2 few CASSFRGLEGTQYF TGTGCCAGCAGCTTCCGAGGACTAGAGGGGACCCAGTACTTC
TRBJ2-3 TRBD2 TRBV20-1 many CSASPRGAGADTQYF TGCAGTGCTAGCCCCCGTGGGGCGGGAGCAGATACGCAGTATTTT
TRBJ2-6 TRBD1 TRBV28 few CASSLRTGSGANVLTF TGTGCCAGCAGTTTACGGACAGGGTCTGGGGCCAACGTCCTGACTTTC
TRBJ1-1 TRBD1 TRBV29-1 NA CSGETGDTEAFF TGCAGCGGAGAGACAGGGGACACTGAAGCTTTCTTT
TRBJ2-7 TRBD1 TRBV28 many CASSGTDSYEQYF TGTGCCAGCAGCGGGACAGACTCCTACGAGCAGTACTTC
TRBJ2-1 TRBD1 TRBV4-3 few CASSQVGTGGNEQFF TGCGCCAGCAGCCAAGTGGGGACAGGGGGGAATGAGCAGTTCTTC
TRBJ2-1 NA TRBV29-1 few CSVRYYNEQFF TGCAGCGTTCGGTATTACAATGAGCAGTTCTTC
TRBJ2-5 NA TRBV10-3 few CALPQLGNKETQYF TGTGCCCTCCCCCAGCTGGGGAACAAGGAGACCCAGTACTTC
TRBJ2-7 TRBD2 TRBV5-1 few CASSLEGTSGRNEQYF TGCGCCAGCAGCTTGGAGGGGACTAGCGGAAGGAACGAGCAGTACTTC
TRBJ2-3 NA TRBV7-9 NA CASSTTGTPTDTQYF TGTGCCAGCAGCACGACCGGGACCCCCACAGATACGCAGTATTTT
TRBJ2-2 TRBD2 TRBV2 NA CASNPRTSGTGELFF TGTGCCAGCAACCCCCGGACTAGCGGGACCGGGGAGCTGTTTTTT
TRBJ2-3 NA TRBV20-1 NA CSAPGPSTDTQYF TGCAGTGCTCCCGGACCCAGCACAGATACGCAGTATTTT
TRBJ2-2 NA TRBV28 many CASSDGRARFTGELFF TGTGCCAGCAGTGACGGCAGGGCGAGATTCACCGGGGAGCTGTTTTTT
TRBJ2-1 TRBD2 TRBV3-1 few CASSGGWGEQFF TGTGCCAGCTCGGGGGGATGGGGTGAGCAGTTCTTC
TRBJ1-2 NA TRBV7-2 NA CASSPSVGAGGYTF TGTGCCAGCAGCCCCTCAGTGGGGGCGGGAGGCTACACCTTC
TRBJ1-4 TRBD1 TRBV12-3/TRBV12-4 few CASSRRQGEADEKLFF TGTGCCAGCAGCCGGAGGCAGGGGGAGGCGGACGAAAAACTGTTTTTT
TRBJ2-5 NA TRBV28 many CASSFVGNLRTQYF TGTGCCAGCAGTTTTGTGGGGAATCTGAGGACCCAGTACTTC
TRBJ2-1 TRBD2 TRBV9 once CASSEGGGGLNNEQFF TGTGCCAGCAGCGAGGGTGGCGGGGGGCTGAACAATGAGCAGTTCTTC
TRBJ2-3 TRBD2 TRBV28 few CASSPPGLAGGPPDTQYF TGTGCCAGCAGTCCCCCGGGACTAGCGGGAGGGCCCCCAGATACGCAGTATTTT
TRBJ2-5 NA TRBV29-1 NA CSGTRSFGETQYF TGCAGCGGAACAAGATCTTTCGGAGAGACCCAGTACTTC